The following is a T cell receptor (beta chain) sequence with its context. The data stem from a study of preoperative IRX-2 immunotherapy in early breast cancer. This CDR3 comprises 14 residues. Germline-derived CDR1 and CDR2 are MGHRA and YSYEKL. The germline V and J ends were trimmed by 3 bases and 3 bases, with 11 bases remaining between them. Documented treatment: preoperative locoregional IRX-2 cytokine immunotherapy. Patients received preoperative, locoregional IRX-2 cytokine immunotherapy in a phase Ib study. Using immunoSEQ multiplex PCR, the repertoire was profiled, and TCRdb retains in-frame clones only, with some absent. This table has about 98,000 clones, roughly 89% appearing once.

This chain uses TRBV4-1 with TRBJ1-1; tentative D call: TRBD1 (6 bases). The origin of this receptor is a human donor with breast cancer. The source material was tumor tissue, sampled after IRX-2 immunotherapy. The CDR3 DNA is TGCGCCAGCAGCCACCCGGACAGCTACACTGAAGCTTTCTTT. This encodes CASSHPDSYTEAFF.